This paragraph covers one T cell receptor beta chain sequence. The CDR3 is 14 amino acids. Deletions cut 0 bases from V and 2 bases from J, with 8 bases between. The germline CDR1 and CDR2 sequences are SGHRS and YFSETQ. Arm-PCR with iRepertoire HTBI primers amplified the CDR3 regions for these TCR beta libraries. TCRdb analysed the multiplex PCR reads with MiXCR anew, one entry per CDR3 protein. The sample includes some 560,000 distinct CDR3 sequences, about 15% of them seen just once. This sample stems from a study of regulatory T cells in long-lasting Graves disease. In the study overall: Less than 3 months of antithyroid drugs had been taken by newly diagnosed Graves' patients.

The time point: newly diagnosed GD, antithyroid drugs for less than 3 months. RNA from PBMCs was the source of the TCR library. The sample also formed part of further work on T cells in Graves' hyperthyroidism and ophthalmopathy. That source adds: TCR CDR3 regions were first amplified by RT-PCR with HTBI primers.

The rearrangement uses TRBV5-1 and TRBJ2-5; D is perhaps TRBD2 (5 bases). The TCR comes from a woman aged 40 to 65 with Graves disease. The source was peripheral blood mononuclear cells (PBMCs), collected at new diagnosis, from a patient treated with antithyroid drugs. CDR3 sequence (DNA): TGCGCCAGCAGCTTGGCGGGGAAACAAGAGACCCAGTACTTC. This translates into CASSLAGKQETQYF.